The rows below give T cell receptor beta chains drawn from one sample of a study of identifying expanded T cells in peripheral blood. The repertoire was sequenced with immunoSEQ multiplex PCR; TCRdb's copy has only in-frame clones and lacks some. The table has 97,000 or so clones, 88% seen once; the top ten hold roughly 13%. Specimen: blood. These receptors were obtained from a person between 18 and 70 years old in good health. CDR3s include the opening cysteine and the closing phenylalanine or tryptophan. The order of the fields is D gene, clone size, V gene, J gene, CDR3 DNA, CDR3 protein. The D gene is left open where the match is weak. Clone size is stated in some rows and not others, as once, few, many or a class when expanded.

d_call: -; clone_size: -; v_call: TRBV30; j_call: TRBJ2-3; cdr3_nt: TGTGCCCGCGGGACAACTAGCACAGATACGCAGTATTTT; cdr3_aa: CARGTTSTDTQYF
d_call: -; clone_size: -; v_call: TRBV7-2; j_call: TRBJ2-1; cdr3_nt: TGTGCCAGCAGCTCGCTCCCCGGGACCCTCTACAATGAGCAGTTCTTC; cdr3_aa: CASSSLPGTLYNEQFF
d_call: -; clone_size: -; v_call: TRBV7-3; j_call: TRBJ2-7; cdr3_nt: TGTGCCAGCAGCCTGACGGAAAAGGACGAGCAGTACTTC; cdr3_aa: CASSLTEKDEQYF
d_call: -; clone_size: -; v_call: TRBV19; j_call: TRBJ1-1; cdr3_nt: TGTGCCAGTAGACCCGGGGCGGGAACGAACACTGAAGCTTTCTTT; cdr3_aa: CASRPGAGTNTEAFF
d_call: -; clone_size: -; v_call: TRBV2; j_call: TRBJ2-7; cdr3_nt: TGTGCCAGCCGGTCCGGCAGCAGCTCCTACGAGCAGTACTTC; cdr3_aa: CASRSGSSSYEQYF
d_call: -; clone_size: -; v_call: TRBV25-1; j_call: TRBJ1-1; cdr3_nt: TGTGCCAGCAATTTGCAAGGGGACACTGAAGCTTTCTTT; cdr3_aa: CASNLQGDTEAFF
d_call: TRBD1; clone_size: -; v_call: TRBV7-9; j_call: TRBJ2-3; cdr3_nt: TGTGCCAGCAGGCGGGACAGGGGCACAGATACGCAGTATTTT; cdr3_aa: CASRRDRGTDTQYF
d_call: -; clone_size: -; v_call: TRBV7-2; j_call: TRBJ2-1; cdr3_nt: TGTGCCAGCAGCTTGCTTAATGAGCAGTTCTTC; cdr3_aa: CASSLLNEQFF
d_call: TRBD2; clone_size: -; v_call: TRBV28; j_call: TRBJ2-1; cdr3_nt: TGTGCCAGCGCGGGAGGGGTGAGTGAGCAGTTCTTC; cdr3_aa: CASAGGVSEQFF
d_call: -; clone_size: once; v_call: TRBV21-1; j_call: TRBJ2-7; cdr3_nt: TGTGCCAGCAGCAAAGCCAGGGTCTTAGACGAGCAGTACTTC; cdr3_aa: CASSKARVLDEQYF
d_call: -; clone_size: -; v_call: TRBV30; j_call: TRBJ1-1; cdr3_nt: TGTGCCTGGAGTCCACAGACAGCGCATGAAGCTTTCTTT; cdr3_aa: CAWSPQTAHEAFF
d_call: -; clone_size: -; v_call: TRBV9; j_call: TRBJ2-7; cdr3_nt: TGTGCCAGCAGCGTAGGCGGATCCTACGAGCAGTACTTC; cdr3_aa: CASSVGGSYEQYF
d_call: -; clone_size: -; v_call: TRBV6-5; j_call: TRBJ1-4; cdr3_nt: TGTGCCAGCAGTTACTCGATTGCCGGGTCTAATGAAAAACTGTTTTTT; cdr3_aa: CASSYSIAGSNEKLFF
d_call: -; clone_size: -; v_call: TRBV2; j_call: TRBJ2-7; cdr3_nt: TGTGCCAGCAGTTCATTGGACGAGCAGTACTTC; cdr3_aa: CASSSLDEQYF
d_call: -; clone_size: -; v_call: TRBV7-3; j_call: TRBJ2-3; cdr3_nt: TGTGCCAGCAGCTTAGACAGAAGCACAGATACGCAGTATTTT; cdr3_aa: CASSLDRSTDTQYF
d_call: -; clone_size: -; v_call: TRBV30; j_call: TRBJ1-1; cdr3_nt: TGTGCCTGGGGGTTCTTCACTGAAGCTTTCTTT; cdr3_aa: CAWGFFTEAFF
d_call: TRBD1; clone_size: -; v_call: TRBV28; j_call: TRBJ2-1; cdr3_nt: TGTGCCAGCAGCTCTATCGGACAGGGTTTTCCAAATGAGCAGTTCTTC; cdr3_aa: CASSSIGQGFPNEQFF
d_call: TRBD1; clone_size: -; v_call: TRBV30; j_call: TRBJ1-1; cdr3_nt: TGTGCCTGGAACTGGGCCGACAGGGACACTGAAGCTTTCTTT; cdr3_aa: CAWNWADRDTEAFF
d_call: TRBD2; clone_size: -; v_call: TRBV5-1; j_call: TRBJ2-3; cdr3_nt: TGCGCCAGCAGCTTGGGACTAGCGGGAGGGGTCACAGATACGCAGTATTTT; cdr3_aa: CASSLGLAGGVTDTQYF
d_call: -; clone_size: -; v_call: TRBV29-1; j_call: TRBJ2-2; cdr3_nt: TGCAGCGTTGAAGTATCCCGGGGCACCGGGGAGCTGTTTTTT; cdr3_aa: CSVEVSRGTGELFF
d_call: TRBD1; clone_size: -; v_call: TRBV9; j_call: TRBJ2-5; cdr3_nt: TGTGCCAGCTCACGAGGGGGACAGTCCGACCAAGAGACCCAGTACTTC; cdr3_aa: CASSRGGQSDQETQYF
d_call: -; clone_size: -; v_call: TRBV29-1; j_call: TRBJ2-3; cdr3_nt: TGCAGCGTTGAGGCTAGCACAGATACGCAGTATTTT; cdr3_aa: CSVEASTDTQYF
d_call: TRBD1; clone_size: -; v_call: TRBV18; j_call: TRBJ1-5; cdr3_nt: TGTGCCAGCTCATACGGACAGGGGGTAGCTAGCAATCAGCCCCAGCATTTT; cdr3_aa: CASSYGQGVASNQPQHF